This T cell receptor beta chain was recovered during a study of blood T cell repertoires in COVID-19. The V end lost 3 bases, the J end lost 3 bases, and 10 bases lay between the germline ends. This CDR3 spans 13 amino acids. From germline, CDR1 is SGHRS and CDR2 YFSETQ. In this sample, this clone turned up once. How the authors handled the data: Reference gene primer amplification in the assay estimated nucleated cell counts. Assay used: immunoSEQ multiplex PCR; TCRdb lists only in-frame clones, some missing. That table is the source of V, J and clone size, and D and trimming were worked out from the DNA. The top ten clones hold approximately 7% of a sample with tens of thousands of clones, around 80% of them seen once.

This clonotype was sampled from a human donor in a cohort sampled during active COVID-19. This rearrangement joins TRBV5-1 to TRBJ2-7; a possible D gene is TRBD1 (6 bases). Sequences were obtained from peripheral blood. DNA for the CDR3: TGCGCCAGCAGCTACGACAGGCTCTACGAGCAGTACTTC. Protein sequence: CASSYDRLYEQYF.